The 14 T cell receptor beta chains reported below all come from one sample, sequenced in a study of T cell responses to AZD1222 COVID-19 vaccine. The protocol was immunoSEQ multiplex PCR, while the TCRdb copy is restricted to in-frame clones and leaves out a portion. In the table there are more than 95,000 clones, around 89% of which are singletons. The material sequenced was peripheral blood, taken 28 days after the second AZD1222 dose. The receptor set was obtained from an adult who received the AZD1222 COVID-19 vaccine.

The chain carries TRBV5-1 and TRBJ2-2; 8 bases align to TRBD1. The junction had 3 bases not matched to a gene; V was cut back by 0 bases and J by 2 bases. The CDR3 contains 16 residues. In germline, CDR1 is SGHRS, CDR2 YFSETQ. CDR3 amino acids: CASSLGGQGNTGELFF. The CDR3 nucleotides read TGCGCCAGCAGCTTGGGAGGACAGGGTAACACCGGGGAGCTGTTTTTT.

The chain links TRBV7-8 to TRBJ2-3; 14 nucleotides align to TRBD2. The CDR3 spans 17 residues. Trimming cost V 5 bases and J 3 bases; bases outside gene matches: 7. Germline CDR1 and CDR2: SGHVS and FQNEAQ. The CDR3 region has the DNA TGTGCCAGCAGCGTTGGGACTAGCGGGGGTTTTACAGATACGCAGTATTTT. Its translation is CASSVGTSGGFTDTQYF.

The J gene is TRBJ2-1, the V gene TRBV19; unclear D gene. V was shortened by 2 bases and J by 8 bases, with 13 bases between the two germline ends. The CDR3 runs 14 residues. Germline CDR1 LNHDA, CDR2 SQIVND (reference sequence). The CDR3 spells CASSIFRVGDEQFF. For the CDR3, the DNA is TGTGCCAGTAGTATATTCCGGGTTGGAGATGAGCAGTTCTTC.

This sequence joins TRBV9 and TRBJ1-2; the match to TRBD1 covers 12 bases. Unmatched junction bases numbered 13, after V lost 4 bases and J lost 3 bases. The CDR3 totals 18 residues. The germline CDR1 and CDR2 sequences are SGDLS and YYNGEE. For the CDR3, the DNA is TGTGCCAGCAGCCCCCGGGACAGGGGGCGACCCACGGACTATGGCTACACCTTC. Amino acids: CASSPRDRGRPTDYGYTF.

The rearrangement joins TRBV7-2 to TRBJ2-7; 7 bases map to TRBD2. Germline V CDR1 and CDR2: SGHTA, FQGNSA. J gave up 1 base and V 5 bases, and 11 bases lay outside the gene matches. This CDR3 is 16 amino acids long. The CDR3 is CASSLSSWTSSYEQYF. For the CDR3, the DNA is TGTGCCAGCAGCCTATCTTCCTGGACTAGTTCCTACGAGCAGTACTTC.

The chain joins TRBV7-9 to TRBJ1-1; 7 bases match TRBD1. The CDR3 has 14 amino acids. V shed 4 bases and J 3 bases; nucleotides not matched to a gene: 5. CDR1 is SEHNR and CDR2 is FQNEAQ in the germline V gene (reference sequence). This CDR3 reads CASSSPTGDTEAFF. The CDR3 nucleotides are TGTGCCAGCAGCTCACCCACAGGGGACACTGAAGCTTTCTTT.

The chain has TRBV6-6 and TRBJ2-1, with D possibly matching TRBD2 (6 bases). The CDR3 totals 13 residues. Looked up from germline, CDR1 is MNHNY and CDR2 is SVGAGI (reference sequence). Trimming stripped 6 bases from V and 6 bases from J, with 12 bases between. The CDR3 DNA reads TGTGCCAGCAGCGGGGGACTTTCCAATGAGCAGTTCTTC. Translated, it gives CASSGGLSNEQFF.

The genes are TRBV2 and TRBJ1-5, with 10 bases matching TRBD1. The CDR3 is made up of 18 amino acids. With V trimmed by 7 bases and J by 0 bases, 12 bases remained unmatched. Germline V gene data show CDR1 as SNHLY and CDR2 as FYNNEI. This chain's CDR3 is CASIPVRQGANSNQPQHF. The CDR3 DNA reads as TGTGCCAGCATCCCTGTCCGACAGGGGGCGAATAGCAATCAGCCCCAGCATTTT. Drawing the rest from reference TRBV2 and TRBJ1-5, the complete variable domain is EPEVTQTPSHQVTQMGQEVILRCVPISNHLYFYWYRQILGQKVEFLVSFYNNEISEKSEIFDDQFSVERPDGSNFTLKIRSTKLEDSAMYFCASIPVRQGANSNQPQHFGDGTRLSIL.

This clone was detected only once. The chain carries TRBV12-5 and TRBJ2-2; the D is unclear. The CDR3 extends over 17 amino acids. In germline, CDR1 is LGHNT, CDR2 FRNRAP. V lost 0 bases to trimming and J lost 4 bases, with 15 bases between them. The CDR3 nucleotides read TGTGCTAGTGGTTTGGTACTCGACGGACGGTTCACCGGGGAGCTGTTTTTT. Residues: CASGLVLDGRFTGELFF.

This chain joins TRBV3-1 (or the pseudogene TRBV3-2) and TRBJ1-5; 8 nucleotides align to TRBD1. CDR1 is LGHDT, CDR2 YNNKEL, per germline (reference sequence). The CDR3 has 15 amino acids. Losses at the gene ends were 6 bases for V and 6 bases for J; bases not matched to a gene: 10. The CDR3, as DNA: TGTGCCAGCAGTACGAATTCAGGGGGCGGTCAGCCCCAGCATTTT. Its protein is CASSTNSGGGQPQHF.

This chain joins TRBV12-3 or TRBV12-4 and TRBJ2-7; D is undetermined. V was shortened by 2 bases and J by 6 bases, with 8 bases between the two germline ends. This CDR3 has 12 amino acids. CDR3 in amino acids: CASSLRRGEQYF. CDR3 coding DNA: TGTGCCAGCAGTTTAAGGAGAGGCGAGCAGTACTTC.

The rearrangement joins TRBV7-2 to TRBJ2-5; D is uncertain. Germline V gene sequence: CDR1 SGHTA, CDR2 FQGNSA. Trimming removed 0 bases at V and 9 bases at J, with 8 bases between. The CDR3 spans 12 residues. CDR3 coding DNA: TGTGCCAGCAGCTTAGCTTCCCGGGCCCAGTACTTC. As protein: CASSLASRAQYF. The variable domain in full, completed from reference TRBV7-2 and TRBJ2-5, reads GAGVSQSPSNKVTEKGKDVELRCDPISGHTALYWYRQSLGQGLEFLIYFQGNSAPDKSGLPSDRFSAERTGGSVSTLTIQRTQQEDSAVYLCASSLASRAQYFGPGTRLLVL.

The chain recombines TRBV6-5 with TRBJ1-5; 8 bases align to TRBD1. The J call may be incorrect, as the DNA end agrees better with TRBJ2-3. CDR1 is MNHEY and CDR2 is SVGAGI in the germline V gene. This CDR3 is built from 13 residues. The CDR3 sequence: CATRRGPNQPQYF. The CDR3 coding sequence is TGTGCCACCCGCAGGGGGCCGAATCAGCCCCAGTATTTT.

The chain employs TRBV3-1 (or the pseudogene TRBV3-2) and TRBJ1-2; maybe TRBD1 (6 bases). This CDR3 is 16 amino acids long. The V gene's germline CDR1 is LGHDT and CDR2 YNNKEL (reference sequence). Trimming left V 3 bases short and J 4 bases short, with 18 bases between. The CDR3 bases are TGTGCCAGCAGCCACCGGGACATTTCTTTAGGCTATGGCTACACCTTC. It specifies CASSHRDISLGYGYTF.